This passage covers 12 T cell receptor beta chains from one sample sequenced in a study of beta chain bispecific antibodies for T cell cancers. Study-wide findings and caveats: Normal T cells contributed less of the targeted TRBV signal than the leukemia cells did.

No antigens are known for them. MiXCR, applied by TCRdb to the 5' RACE reads, yields one record per CDR3 protein. This sample yields tens of thousands of distinct CDR3 sequences, of which under 3% are seen a single time; roughly 29% belongs to the top ten. Either OKT3 anti-CD3 antibody or CD3/CD28 beads expanded T cells from blood mononuclear cells over roughly 3 days. Sequencing was carried out using healthy donor T cells cultured with leukemia cells. Receptors originate from a human donor in good health. Some clones in this sample may be carry-over from other donors' samples.

This chain uses TRBV7-9 with TRBJ2-7, with D possibly being TRBD1 (6 bases). Trimming removed 3 bases at V and 2 bases at J, with 14 bases between. The CDR3 has 15 residues. Looked up from germline, CDR1 is SEHNR and CDR2 is FQNEAQ (reference sequence). CDR3 sequence: CASSFSDRITYEQYF. The CDR3 DNA sequence: TGTGCCAGCAGCTTTTCTGACAGGATCACCTACGAGCAGTACTTC. Drawing the rest from reference TRBV7-9 and TRBJ2-7, the complete variable domain is DTGVSQNPRHKITKRGQNVTFRCDPISEHNRLYWYRQTLGQGPEFLTYFQNEAQLEKSRLLSDRFSAERPKGSFSTLEIQRTEQGDSAMYLCASSFSDRITYEQYFGPGTRLTVT.

This clonotype turned up a few times. This chain joins TRBV11-3 and TRBJ2-7; D is undetermined. The CDR3 runs to 13 residues. V was clipped by 5 bases and J by 6 bases, with 14 bases between them. Germline CDR1 is SGHNT and CDR2 is YENEEA. CDR3 loop: CASSETRSSEQYF. DNA for the CDR3: TGTGCCAGCAGCGAGACCCGGTCTAGCGAGCAGTACTTC.

By sample fraction, this clonotype is medium-sized. The V call is TRBV7-8, the J call TRBJ2-2; D gene unclear. This CDR3 has 12 residues. Between the trimmed V and J ends, which lost 5 bases and 10 bases, there was a span of 11 bases. Germline assignment: CDR1 SGHVS and CDR2 FQNEAQ. The CDR3 reads CASSQAPEELFF. CDR3 nucleotide sequence: TGTGCCAGCAGCCAAGCCCCCGAGGAGCTGTTTTTT.

This clonotype was counted many times. The chain carries TRBV10-3 and TRBJ1-2, with 7 nucleotides matching TRBD1. The CDR3 consists of 12 residues. CDR1 and CDR2 (germline): ENHRY, SYGVKD. The ends lost 6 bases at V and 7 bases at J; junction bases unmatched: 5. The CDR3 nucleotides are TGTGCCATCAGGGAGACAGGGAGTGGCTACACCTTC. Amino acid sequence: CAIRETGSGYTF.

This clonotype was seen repeatedly, ten times or more. The chain has TRBV6-6 and TRBJ1-2, with D perhaps matching TRBD1 (6 bases). The CDR3 is made up of 15 amino acids. Germline V gives CDR1 MNHNY, CDR2 SVGAGI (reference sequence). V was trimmed by 2 bases and J by 6 bases, leaving 16 bases between them. The CDR3 sequence: CASSYEYRALNGYTF. The CDR3, as DNA: TGTGCCAGCAGTTACGAATACAGGGCCCTCAATGGCTACACCTTC.

At least ten counts were recorded for this clonotype. The rearrangement links TRBV12-3 or TRBV12-4 to TRBJ1-4, with 8 bases aligning to TRBD1. V was pared by 1 base and J by 0 bases, with 7 bases of the junction left unmatched. The CDR3 consists of 18 residues. DNA for the CDR3: TGTGCCAGCAGTTTAGGGACAGGGAAAGGGGCAACTAATGAAAAACTGTTTTTT. Translating it yields CASSLGTGKGATNEKLFF.

This clonotype was observed at least ten times. CDR3 coding DNA: TGTGCCAGCAGCTCCATCGGTGGGGGGGACAATGAGCAGTTCTTC. This encodes CASSSIGGGDNEQFF. J is TRBJ2-1 and V is TRBV7-3; 7 bases fit TRBD2. Germline CDR1 SGHTA, CDR2 FQGTGA. After removal of 4 bases from V and 5 bases from J, the junction contained 8 bases not matched to a gene. This CDR3 spans 15 amino acids.

The V call is TRBV5-4, the J call TRBJ2-2; TRBD2 is a possible D gene (7 bases). From germline, CDR1 is SGHNT and CDR2 YYREEE (reference sequence). The CDR3 is made up of 15 amino acids. V lost 3 bases to trimming and J lost 0 bases, with 9 bases between them. CDR3 DNA sequence: TGTGCCAGCAGCTCCGGGGGGCCGAACACCGGGGAGCTGTTTTTT. The encoded protein is CASSSGGPNTGELFF.

By proportion, this clonotype is medium-sized. The chain recombines TRBV3-1 with TRBJ1-1, with D uncertain. Germline CDR1 is LGHDT and CDR2 is YNNKEL (reference sequence). The CDR3 runs to 13 residues. Trimming left V 2 bases short and J 6 bases short, with 10 bases between. CDR3 residues: CASSQNFGSEAFF. The CDR3 DNA is TGTGCCAGCAGCCAAAACTTCGGATCTGAAGCTTTCTTT.

J is TRBJ2-3 and V is TRBV15; D unresolved. The germline V and J ends were trimmed by 0 bases and 6 bases, with 19 bases remaining between them. The CDR3 consists of 17 residues. CDR1 LNHNV and CDR2 YYDKDF come from the germline V gene (reference sequence). The CDR3 sequence: CATSRDRGPPGPDTQYF. CDR3 DNA sequence: TGTGCCACCAGCAGAGATCGTGGACCTCCGGGCCCGGATACGCAGTATTTT.

This clonotype is medium-sized in the sample. The genes are TRBV27 and TRBJ2-7, with 10 bases aligning to TRBD1. V shed 2 bases, J shed 4 bases, and the junction held 5 bases outside the gene matches. This CDR3 region has 15 residues. Germline V lookup: CDR1 MNHEY, CDR2 SMNVEV (reference sequence). The CDR3 region is CASSLTGTGAYEQYF. The CDR3 DNA reads TGTGCCAGCAGTTTAACCGGGACAGGGGCTTACGAGCAGTACTTC.

This clonotype was seen ten or more times. The chain links TRBV30 to TRBJ1-2; TRBD1 matches at 7 bases. The CDR3 contains 15 residues. Germline V gene sequence: CDR1 GTSNPN, CDR2 SVGIG (reference sequence). J was trimmed by 3 bases and V by 1 base; bases with no gene match: 8. CDR3 coding DNA: TGTGCCTGGAGTGGAGCGGGACAGCCGGACTATGGCTACACCTTC. Translation gives CAWSGAGQPDYGYTF.